Below, 29 T cell receptor beta chains from the same sample are listed, as sequenced in a study of monozygotic twins with inflammatory bowel disease. TCRdb processed the 5' RACE reads again and assigns one entry to each CDR3 protein, with no DNA. The listing contains approximately 400,000 distinct CDR3 sequences. Sequenced: blood. These receptors originate from a human donor with ulcerative colitis or Crohn's disease, or a healthy co-twin of an affected twin (not recorded which).

This rearrangement joins TRBV7-3 to TRBJ2-1; no DNA is available, so the TRBD2 call from TCRdb remains unchecked. Germline values: CDR1 SGHTA, CDR2 FQGTGA. This CDR3 comprises 17 residues. CDR3 sequence reads: CASSLVSGVGGYNEQFF. Complete variable domain (other parts from reference TRBV7-3 and TRBJ2-1): GAGVSQTPSNKVTEKGKYVELRCDPISGHTALYWYRQSLGQGPEFLIYFQGTGAADDSGLPNDRFFAVRPEGSVSTLKIQRTERGDSAVYLCASSLVSGVGGYNEQFFGPGTRLTVL.

The chain has TRBV20-1 and TRBJ2-2; TCRdb names TRBD2, which stays unverified in the absence of DNA. Germline V gene data show CDR1 as DFQATT and CDR2 as SNEGSKA (reference sequence). The CDR3 contains 16 residues. Here the CDR3 reads CSARASGRAHTGELFF.

This sequence joins TRBV24-1 and TRBJ2-2; the TCRdb D gene call, TRBD1, has no DNA to confirm it. In germline, CDR1 is KGHDR, CDR2 SFDVKD. This CDR3 comprises 14 residues. The CDR3 sequence is CATSTGVATGELFF.

The chain has TRBV10-3 and TRBJ2-3; TCRdb lists TRBD1, though no DNA is available to test this call. The CDR3 sequence is 16 residues long. The V gene's germline CDR1 is ENHRY and CDR2 SYGVKD. The CDR3 sequence: CAIQPGTRPLTDTQYF.

The chain uses TRBV30 and TRBJ2-7. This CDR3 has 14 amino acids. Germline V gene data show CDR1 as GTSNPN and CDR2 as SVGIG (reference sequence). The CDR3 here is CAWSVIPQVYEQYF.

The rearrangement joins TRBV29-1 to TRBJ1-1. Germline assignment: CDR1 SQVTM and CDR2 ANQGSEA. The CDR3 runs to 16 residues. The CDR3 spells CSVRALNLYQNTEAFF.

The chain links TRBV5-4 to TRBJ2-2. CDR1 and CDR2 from the germline V gene are SGHNT and YYREEE (reference sequence). This CDR3 is 12 amino acids long. CDR3 loop: CASSLDAGELFF.

The chain carries TRBV15 and TRBJ2-7. This CDR3 contains 14 residues. CDR1 and CDR2 (germline): LNHNV, YYDKDF (reference sequence). This chain's CDR3 is CATSRGGENYEQYF.

The CDR3 is CASSLPGGGADTQYF. The chain carries TRBV5-5 and TRBJ2-3; TCRdb proposes TRBD1, but this gene call is untestable without DNA. The CDR3 has 15 amino acids. CDR1 and CDR2 from the germline V gene are SGHKS and YYEKEE (reference sequence).

This chain uses TRBV6-1 with TRBJ2-5. Germline assignment: CDR1 MNHNS and CDR2 SASEGT. This CDR3 region has 13 residues. CDR3: CASSASYQETQYF.

The rearrangement links TRBV20-1 to TRBJ2-1; without DNA, the TCRdb call of TRBD2 cannot be checked. The CDR3 is 14 amino acids. Germline V CDR1 and CDR2: DFQATT, SNEGSKA (reference sequence). CDR3 sequence reads: CSARVLAGPNEQFF.

The rearrangement joins TRBV29-1 to TRBJ2-3; TCRdb reports TRBD2, a call that lacks DNA to check it against. The germline V gene encodes CDR1 SQVTM and CDR2 ANQGSEA. This CDR3 comprises 13 residues. CDR3 in amino acids: CSVQSGGTDTQYF.

The V call is TRBV7-2, the J call TRBJ2-7; the D call of TRBD2 rests on TCRdb alone, since no DNA is present to check it. The CDR3 is 16 amino acids. Per the germline V gene, CDR1 is SGHTA and CDR2 is FQGNSA. CDR3 loop: CASSLARLAGDPQQYF.

The CDR3 loop reads CASSWVTGELFF. The V gene is TRBV7-2, the J gene TRBJ2-2. CDR1 is SGHTA, CDR2 FQGNSA, per germline. CDR3 size: 12 residues.

The V gene is TRBV5-1, the J gene TRBJ2-1; TCRdb indicates TRBD2, and absent DNA this call remains unverified. The length of the CDR3 is 16 residues. Germline lookup yields CDR1 SGHRS and CDR2 YFSETQ. CDR3 sequence: CASSWGAPSSYNEQFF.

The chain joins TRBV5-6 to TRBJ2-5; checking the TCRdb D call of TRBD1 is not possible without DNA. Germline V gives CDR1 SGHDT, CDR2 YYEEEE. The CDR3 loop spans 14 amino acids. CDR3 region: CASSSLGAWETQYF.

The J gene is TRBJ1-2, the V gene TRBV27; without DNA, the TCRdb call of TRBD1 cannot be checked. Per the germline V gene, CDR1 is MNHEY and CDR2 is SMNVEV (reference sequence). The CDR3 runs 13 residues. The CDR3 is CASSLNRGYGYTF.

V is TRBV7-9 and J is TRBJ1-2; TCRdb picks TRBD1, but there is no DNA to check that call. CDR1 is SEHNR and CDR2 is FQNEAQ in the germline V gene (reference sequence). CDR3 length: 13 amino acids. The CDR3: CASSLGGLQGYTF.

This chain joins TRBV20-1 and TRBJ1-2; as DNA is missing, the TRBD1 call by TCRdb cannot be tested. The CDR3 sequence is 14 residues long. The germline CDR1 and CDR2 sequences are DFQATT and SNEGSKA (reference sequence). The CDR3 reads CSARAGRENYGYTF.

The V and J genes are TRBV20-1 and TRBJ2-1; TCRdb indicates TRBD1, and absent DNA this call remains unverified. Per germline, CDR1 DFQATT and CDR2 SNEGSKA (reference sequence). The CDR3 contains 14 residues. CDR3 region: CSARRGRGGGEQFF.

The V and J genes are TRBV24-1 and TRBJ2-1. This CDR3 has 13 amino acids. Germline lookup yields CDR1 KGHDR and CDR2 SFDVKD. CDR3 amino acids: CATTTSMGNEQFF.

The chain's CDR3 is CASSPRGGSHTDTQYF. The rearrangement uses TRBV7-8 and TRBJ2-3; TCRdb lists TRBD1, though no DNA is available to test this call. CDR3 length: 16 amino acids. Germline lookup yields CDR1 SGHVS and CDR2 FQNEAQ.

This chain joins TRBV30 and TRBJ2-3; with no DNA, the TCRdb D assignment of TRBD2 cannot be verified. This CDR3 contains 16 residues. Germline V gene data show CDR1 as GTSNPN and CDR2 as SVGIG (reference sequence). CDR3 sequence: CAWDKGLAGARATQYF. Full variable domain (missing parts from reference TRBV30 and TRBJ2-3): SQTIHQWPATLVQPVGSPLSLECTVEGTSNPNLYWYRQAAGRGLQLLFYSVGIGQISSEVPQNLSASRPQDRQFILSSKKLLLSDSGFYLCAWDKGLAGARATQYFGPGTRLTVL.

The V and J genes are TRBV4-1 and TRBJ2-7; as DNA is missing, the TRBD1 call by TCRdb cannot be tested. This CDR3 has 16 amino acids. From germline, CDR1 is MGHRA and CDR2 YSYEKL. The CDR3 spells CASSQEDRGYSYEQYF.

The chain links TRBV10-3 to TRBJ2-2. Germline V gene data show CDR1 as ENHRY and CDR2 as SYGVKD. The CDR3 runs 12 residues. Here the CDR3 reads CAISRRTGELFF.

This sequence joins TRBV7-9 and TRBJ2-4; TCRdb proposes TRBD2, but this gene call is untestable without DNA. This CDR3 spans 16 amino acids. In germline, CDR1 is SEHNR, CDR2 FQNEAQ (reference sequence). CDR3 in amino acids: CASSLIVRRGKNIQYF.

J is TRBJ1-6 and V is TRBV6-1; no DNA is available, so the TRBD1 call from TCRdb remains unchecked. CDR1 and CDR2 (germline): MNHNS, SASEGT. The CDR3 sequence is 16 residues long. Here the CDR3 reads CASSPDRGVYNSPLHF.

The chain combines TRBV29-1 with TRBJ1-4; the TCRdb D gene call, TRBD1, has no DNA to confirm it. The CDR3 has 13 amino acids. The germline CDR1 and CDR2 sequences are SQVTM and ANQGSEA. Here the CDR3 reads CSVRKEGAEKLFF.

This chain connects TRBV20-1 to TRBJ1-2; TCRdb gives TRBD1 as the D gene, but with no DNA this cannot be confirmed. Per germline, CDR1 DFQATT and CDR2 SNEGSKA (reference sequence). This CDR3 region has 13 residues. This CDR3 reads CSARDQGRGRNTF.